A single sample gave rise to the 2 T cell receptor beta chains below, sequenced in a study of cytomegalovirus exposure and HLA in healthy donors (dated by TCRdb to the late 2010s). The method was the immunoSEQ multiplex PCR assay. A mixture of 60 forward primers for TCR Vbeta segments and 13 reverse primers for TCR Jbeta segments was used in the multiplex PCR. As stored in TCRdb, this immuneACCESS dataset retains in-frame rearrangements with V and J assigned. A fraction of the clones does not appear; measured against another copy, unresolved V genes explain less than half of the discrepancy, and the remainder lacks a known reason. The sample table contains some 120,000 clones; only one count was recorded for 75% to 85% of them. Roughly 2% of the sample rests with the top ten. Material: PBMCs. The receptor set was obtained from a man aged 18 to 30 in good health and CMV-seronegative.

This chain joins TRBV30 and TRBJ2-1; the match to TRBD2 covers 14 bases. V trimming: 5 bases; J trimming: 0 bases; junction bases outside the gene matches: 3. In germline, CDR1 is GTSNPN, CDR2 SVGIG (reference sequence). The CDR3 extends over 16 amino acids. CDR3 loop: CAWDGTSGSSYNEQFF. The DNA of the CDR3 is TGTGCCTGGGACGGGACTAGCGGGAGCTCCTACAATGAGCAGTTCTTC. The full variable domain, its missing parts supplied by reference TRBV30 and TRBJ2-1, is SQTIHQWPATLVQPVGSPLSLECTVEGTSNPNLYWYRQAAGRGLQLLFYSVGIGQISSEVPQNLSASRPQDRQFILSSKKLLLSDSGFYLCAWDGTSGSSYNEQFFGPGTRLTVL.

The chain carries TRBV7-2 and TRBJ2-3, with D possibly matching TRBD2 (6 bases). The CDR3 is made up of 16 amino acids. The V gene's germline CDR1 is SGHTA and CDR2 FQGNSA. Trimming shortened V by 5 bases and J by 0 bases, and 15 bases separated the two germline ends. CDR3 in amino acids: CASSPLGGTSTDTQYF. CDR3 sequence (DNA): TGTGCCAGCAGCCCCCTCGGCGGGACTAGCACAGATACGCAGTATTTT.